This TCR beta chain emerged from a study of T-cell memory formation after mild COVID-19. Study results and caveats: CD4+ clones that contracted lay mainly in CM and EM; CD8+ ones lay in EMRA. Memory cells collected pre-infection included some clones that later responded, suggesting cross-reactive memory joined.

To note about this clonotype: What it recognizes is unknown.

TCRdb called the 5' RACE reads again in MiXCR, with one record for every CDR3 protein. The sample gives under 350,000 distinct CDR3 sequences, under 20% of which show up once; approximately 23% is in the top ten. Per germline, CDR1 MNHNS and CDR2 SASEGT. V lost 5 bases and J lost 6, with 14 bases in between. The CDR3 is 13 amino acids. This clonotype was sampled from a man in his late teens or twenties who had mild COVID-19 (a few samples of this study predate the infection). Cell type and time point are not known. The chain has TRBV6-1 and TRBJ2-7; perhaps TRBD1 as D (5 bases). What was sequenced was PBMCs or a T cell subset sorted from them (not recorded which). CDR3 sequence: CASSPPGPFEQYF. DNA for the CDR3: TGTGCCAGCAGTCCGCCAGGGCCCTTCGAGCAGTACTTC.